This is a list of T cell receptor beta chains from one sample in a study of blood T cell repertoires in COVID-19. Clones were read by immunoSEQ multiplex PCR, and TCRdb kept only the in-frame ones, dropping some. Of fewer than 400,000 clones listed, approximately 88% are singletons. The sequencing input was PBMCs or T cells enriched from blood (not recorded which). All receptors derive from a man aged 25 to 40 who had recovered from COVID-19. Each CDR3 is given with its conserved first and last residue. D genes are given only for firm matches. For some rows the clone size is stated as once, few or many, or as a class when expanded; others skip it.

>TRBD1|TRBV15|-|TRBJ2-3
CATSRPNHRGRLTDTQYF
TGTGCCACCAGCAGACCCAATCACAGGGGGCGTCTAACAGATACGCAGTATTTT
>TRBD1|TRBV14|-|TRBJ2-1
CASSRPDRYNEQFF
TGTGCCAGCAGCCGACCGGACAGGTACAATGAGCAGTTCTTC
>TRBD1|TRBV18|-|TRBJ2-4
CASSAGTDKNIQYF
TGTGCCAGCTCAGCTGGGACAGACAAAAACATTCAGTACTTC
>-|TRBV28|few|TRBJ1-6
CASSSWTHNSPLHF
TGTGCCAGCAGTTCCTGGACACATAATTCACCCCTCCACTTT
>-|TRBV3-1/TRBV3-2|-|TRBJ2-3
CASSPAGTSYTDTQYF
TGTGCCAGCAGCCCCGCTGGGACTTCATACACAGATACGCAGTATTTT
>-|TRBV28|-|TRBJ1-4
CASSLWRPGEKLFF
TGTGCCAGCAGTTTATGGAGGCCTGGCGAAAAACTGTTTTTT
>TRBD1|TRBV28|-|TRBJ1-5
CASSQPPNDRDGNQPQHF
TGTGCCAGCAGTCAGCCCCCAAACGACAGGGACGGCAATCAGCCCCAGCATTTT
>TRBD1|TRBV29-1|-|TRBJ1-3
CSVEPRDSGNTIYF
TGCAGCGTTGAACCCCGGGACAGCGGAAACACCATATATTTT
>-|TRBV9|-|TRBJ2-1
CASSVGLAGEQFF
TGTGCCAGCAGCGTAGGGCTAGCCGGTGAGCAGTTCTTC
>-|TRBV2|-|TRBJ2-6
CASSDRDSGANVLTF
TGTGCCAGCAGTGACAGGGATTCTGGGGCCAACGTCCTGACTTTC
>-|TRBV10-2|-|TRBJ2-4
CASSSRTGAKNIQYF
TGCGCCAGCAGTTCGCGGACTGGAGCCAAAAACATTCAGTACTTC
>-|TRBV11-2|once|TRBJ2-1
CASSFTGQLVEQFF
TGTGCCAGCAGCTTTACGGGACAATTGGTTGAGCAGTTCTTC
>TRBD1|TRBV10-1|-|TRBJ2-3
CASRKGGLGTDTQYF
TGCGCCAGCAGGAAAGGGGGCTTGGGCACAGATACGCAGTATTTT
>TRBD2|TRBV28|-|TRBJ2-7
CASSPQTSGSLYEQYF
TGTGCCAGCAGTCCCCAGACTAGCGGGTCCCTTTACGAGCAGTACTTC
>-|TRBV7-9|-|TRBJ2-2
CASSLQGDTGELFF
TGTGCCAGCAGCTTACAGGGTGACACCGGGGAGCTGTTTTTT
>-|TRBV24-1|-|TRBJ2-3
CATGGANTDTQYF
TGTGCCACGGGGGGGGCGAACACAGATACGCAGTATTTT
>-|TRBV19|-|TRBJ2-1
CASSIDGGYREQFF
TGTGCCAGTAGTATAGATGGAGGTTATCGTGAGCAGTTCTTC
>-|TRBV19|few|TRBJ1-4
CASTATGFMANEKLFF
TGTGCCAGTACTGCTACAGGATTCATGGCGAATGAAAAACTGTTTTTT
>-|TRBV6-4|-|TRBJ2-2
CASSEQGRGSTGELFF
TGTGCCAGCAGTGAACAGGGAAGGGGTAGTACCGGGGAGCTGTTTTTT
>-|TRBV2|-|TRBJ1-5
CASESGGVSNQPQHF
TGTGCCAGCGAGTCCGGGGGGGTTAGCAATCAGCCCCAGCATTTT
>-|TRBV21-1|-|TRBJ2-1
CADNGTGVNEQFF
TGTGCCGACAACGGGACAGGGGTAAATGAGCAGTTCTTC
>TRBD2|TRBV11-3|-|TRBJ2-1
CASSLDTSVDYNEQFF
TGTGCCAGCAGCTTAGACACTAGCGTTGACTACAATGAGCAGTTCTTC
>-|TRBV19|-|TRBJ2-7
CASRGQGTYEQYF
TGTGCCAGTAGAGGTCAGGGAACGTACGAGCAGTACTTC
>-|TRBV20-1|-|TRBJ2-7
CSASPPTKEQYF
TGCAGTGCTAGTCCCCCTACCAAGGAGCAGTACTTC
>-|TRBV18|-|TRBJ2-1
CASSPPIVYNEQFF
TGTGCCAGCTCACCACCTATAGTTTACAATGAGCAGTTCTTC
>-|TRBV18|once|TRBJ2-7
CASSPSAGEQYF
TGTGCCAGCTCACCATCTGCGGGAGAGCAGTACTTC
>-|TRBV18|-|TRBJ1-2
CASSPPRRAGPPLEGYTF
TGTGCCAGCTCACCACCGAGGAGGGCTGGGCCCCCTTTGGAGGGCTACACCTTC
>-|TRBV30|-|TRBJ1-6
CAWRERSLHF
TGTGCCTGGAGAGAGAGGTCCCTCCACTTT
>TRBD1|TRBV27|once|TRBJ1-5
CASSLRDRGRGNQPQHF
TGTGCCAGCAGTTTACGAGACAGGGGGCGAGGGAATCAGCCCCAGCATTTT
>-|TRBV7-6|-|TRBJ2-4
CASSLEAGLTKNIQYF
TGTGCCAGCAGCTTAGAGGCAGGGTTGACCAAAAACATTCAGTACTTC
>-|TRBV6-1|few|TRBJ1-2
CASSDAMKSGYTF
TGTGCCAGCAGTGACGCCATGAAGAGCGGCTACACCTTC
>TRBD1|TRBV5-6|-|TRBJ1-1
CASSSGRTGRTEAFF
TGTGCCAGCAGCTCCGGCAGGACAGGGAGGACTGAAGCTTTCTTT